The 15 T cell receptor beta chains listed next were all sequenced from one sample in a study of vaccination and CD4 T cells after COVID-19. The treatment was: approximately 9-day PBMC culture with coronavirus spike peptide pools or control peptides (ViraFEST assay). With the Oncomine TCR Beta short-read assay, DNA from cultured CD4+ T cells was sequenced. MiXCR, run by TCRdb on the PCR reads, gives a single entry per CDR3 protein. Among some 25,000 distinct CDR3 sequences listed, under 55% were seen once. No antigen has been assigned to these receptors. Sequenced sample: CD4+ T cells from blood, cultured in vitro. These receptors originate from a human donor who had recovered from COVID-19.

The CDR3 is CASSFYNGQETQYF. The CDR3 DNA is TGTGCCAGCAGCTTCTATAACGGCCAAGAGACCCAGTACTTC. The gene calls are TRBV11-2 and TRBJ2-5; D is uncertain. The germline CDR1 and CDR2 sequences are SGHAT and FQNNGV. V was clipped by 3 bases and J by 1 base, with 9 bases between them. The CDR3 spans 14 residues.

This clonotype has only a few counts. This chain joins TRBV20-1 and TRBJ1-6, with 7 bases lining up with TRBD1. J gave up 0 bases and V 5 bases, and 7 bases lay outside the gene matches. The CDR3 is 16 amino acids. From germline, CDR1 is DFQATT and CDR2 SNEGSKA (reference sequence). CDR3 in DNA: TGCAGTGCTTTTGACAGGGTCCTCTCCTATAATTCACCCCTCCACTTT. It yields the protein CSAFDRVLSYNSPLHF.

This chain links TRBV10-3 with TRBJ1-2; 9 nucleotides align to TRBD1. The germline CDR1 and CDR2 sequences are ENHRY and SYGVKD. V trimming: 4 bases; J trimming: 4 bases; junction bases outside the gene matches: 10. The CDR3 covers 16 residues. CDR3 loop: CAISGGQGGAGYGYTF. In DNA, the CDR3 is TGTGCCATCAGTGGGGGACAGGGTGGCGCCGGCTATGGCTACACCTTC.

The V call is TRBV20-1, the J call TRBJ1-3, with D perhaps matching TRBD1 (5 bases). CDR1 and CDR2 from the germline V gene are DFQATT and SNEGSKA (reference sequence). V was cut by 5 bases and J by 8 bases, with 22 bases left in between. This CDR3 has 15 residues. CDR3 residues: CSAGTADNDLDTIYF. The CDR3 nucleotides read TGCAGTGCTGGGACGGCAGACAATGATCTGGACACCATATATTTT.

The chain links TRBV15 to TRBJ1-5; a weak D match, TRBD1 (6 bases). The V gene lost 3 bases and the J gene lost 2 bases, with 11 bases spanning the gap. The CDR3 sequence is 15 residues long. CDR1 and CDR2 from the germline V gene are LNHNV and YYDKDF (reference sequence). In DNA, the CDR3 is TGTGCCACCAGCAGGGGGGGACAAGGCAATCAGCCCCAGCATTTT. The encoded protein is CATSRGGQGNQPQHF. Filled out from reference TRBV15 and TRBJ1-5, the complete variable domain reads DAMVIQNPRYQVTQFGKPVTLSCSQTLNHNVMYWYQQKSSQAPKLLFHYYDKDFNNEADTPDNFQSRRPNTSFCFLDIRSPGLGDTAMYLCATSRGGQGNQPQHFGDGTRLSIL.

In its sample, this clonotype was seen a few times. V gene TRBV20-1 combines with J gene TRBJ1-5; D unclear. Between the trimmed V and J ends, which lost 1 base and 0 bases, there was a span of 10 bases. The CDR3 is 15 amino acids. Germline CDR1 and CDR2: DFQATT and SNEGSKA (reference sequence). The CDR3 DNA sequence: TGCAGTGCTAGAGTTCGTCCGAATAGCAATCAGCCCCAGCATTTT. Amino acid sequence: CSARVRPNSNQPQHF.

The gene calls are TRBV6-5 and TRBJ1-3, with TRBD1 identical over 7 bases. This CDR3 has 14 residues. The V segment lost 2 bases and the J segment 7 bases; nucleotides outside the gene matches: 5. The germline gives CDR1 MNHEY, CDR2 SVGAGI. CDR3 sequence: CASSYDRALNTIYF. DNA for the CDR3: TGTGCCAGCAGTTACGACAGGGCTTTGAACACCATATATTTT.

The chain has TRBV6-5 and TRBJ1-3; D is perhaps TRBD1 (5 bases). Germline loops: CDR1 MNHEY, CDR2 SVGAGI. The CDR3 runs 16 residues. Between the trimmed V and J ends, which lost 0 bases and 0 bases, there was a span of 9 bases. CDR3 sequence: CASSYSRDFSGNTIYF. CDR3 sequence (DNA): TGTGCCAGCAGTTACTCCAGGGACTTCTCTGGAAACACCATATATTTT.

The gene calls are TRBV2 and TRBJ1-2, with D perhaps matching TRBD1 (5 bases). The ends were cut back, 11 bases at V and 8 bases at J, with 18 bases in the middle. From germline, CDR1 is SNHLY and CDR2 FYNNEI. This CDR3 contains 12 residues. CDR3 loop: CAFLGGMSGYTF. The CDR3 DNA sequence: TGTGCCTTCCTGGGGGGGATGAGCGGCTACACCTTC.

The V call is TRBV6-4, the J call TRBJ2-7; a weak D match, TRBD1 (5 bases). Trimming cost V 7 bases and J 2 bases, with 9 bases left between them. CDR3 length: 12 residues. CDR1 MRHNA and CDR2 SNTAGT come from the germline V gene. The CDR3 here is CASMAGPYEQYF. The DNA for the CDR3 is TGTGCCAGCATGGCAGGGCCCTACGAGCAGTACTTC.

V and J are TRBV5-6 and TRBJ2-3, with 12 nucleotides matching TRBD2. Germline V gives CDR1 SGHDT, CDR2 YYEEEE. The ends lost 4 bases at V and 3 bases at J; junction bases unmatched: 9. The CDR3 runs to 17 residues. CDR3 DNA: TGTGCCAGCAGCCGGACTAGCGGGACGGTAAGGACAGATACGCAGTATTTT. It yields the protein CASSRTSGTVRTDTQYF.

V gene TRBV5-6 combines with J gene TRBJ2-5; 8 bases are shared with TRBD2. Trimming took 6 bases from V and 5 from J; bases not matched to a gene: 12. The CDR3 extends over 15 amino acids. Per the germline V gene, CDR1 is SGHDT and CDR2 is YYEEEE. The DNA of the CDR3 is TGTGCCAGCAACCCCCGGGGGGGTTTGGGGGAGACCCAGTACTTC. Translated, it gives CASNPRGGLGETQYF.

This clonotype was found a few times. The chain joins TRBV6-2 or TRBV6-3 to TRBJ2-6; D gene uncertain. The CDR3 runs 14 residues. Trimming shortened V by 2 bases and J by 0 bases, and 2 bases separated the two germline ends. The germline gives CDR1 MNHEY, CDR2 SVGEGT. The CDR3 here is CASSYSSGANVLTF. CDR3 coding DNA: TGTGCCAGCAGTTACAGCTCTGGGGCCAACGTCCTGACTTTC.

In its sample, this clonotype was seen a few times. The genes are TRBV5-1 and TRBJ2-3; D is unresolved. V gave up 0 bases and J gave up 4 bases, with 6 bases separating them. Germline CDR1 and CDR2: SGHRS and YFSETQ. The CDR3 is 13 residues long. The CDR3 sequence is CASSLASADTQYF. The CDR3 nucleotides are TGCGCCAGCAGCTTGGCCAGCGCAGATACGCAGTATTTT.

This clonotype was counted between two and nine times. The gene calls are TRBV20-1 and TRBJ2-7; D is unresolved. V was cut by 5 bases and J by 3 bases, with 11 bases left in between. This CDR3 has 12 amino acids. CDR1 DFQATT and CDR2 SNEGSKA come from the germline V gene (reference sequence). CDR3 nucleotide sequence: TGCAGTGCTTCTAACTCTAACTACGAGCAGTACTTC. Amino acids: CSASNSNYEQYF.